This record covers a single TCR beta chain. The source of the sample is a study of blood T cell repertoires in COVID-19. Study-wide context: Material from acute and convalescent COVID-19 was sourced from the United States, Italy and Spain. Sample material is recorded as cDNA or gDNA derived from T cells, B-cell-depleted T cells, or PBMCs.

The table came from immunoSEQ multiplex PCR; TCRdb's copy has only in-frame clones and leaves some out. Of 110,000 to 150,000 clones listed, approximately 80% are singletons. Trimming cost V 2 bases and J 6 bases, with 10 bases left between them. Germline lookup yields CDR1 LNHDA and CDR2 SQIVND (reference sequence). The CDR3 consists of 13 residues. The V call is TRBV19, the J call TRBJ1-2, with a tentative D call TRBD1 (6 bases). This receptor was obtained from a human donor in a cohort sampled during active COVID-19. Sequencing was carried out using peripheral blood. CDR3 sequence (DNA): TGTGCCAGTAGTATACGGGACACCCATGGCTACACCTTC. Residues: CASSIRDTHGYTF.